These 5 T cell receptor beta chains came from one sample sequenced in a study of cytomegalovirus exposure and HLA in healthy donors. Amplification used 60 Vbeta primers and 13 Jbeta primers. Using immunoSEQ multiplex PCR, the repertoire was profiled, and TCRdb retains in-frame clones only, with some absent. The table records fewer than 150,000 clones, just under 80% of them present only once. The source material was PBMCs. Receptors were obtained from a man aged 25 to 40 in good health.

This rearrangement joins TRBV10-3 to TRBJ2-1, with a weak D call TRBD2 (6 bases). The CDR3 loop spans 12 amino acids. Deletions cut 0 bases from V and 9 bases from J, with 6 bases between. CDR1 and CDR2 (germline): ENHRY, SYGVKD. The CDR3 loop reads CAISESLAEQFF. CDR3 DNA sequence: TGTGCCATCAGTGAGTCACTAGCTGAGCAGTTCTTC.

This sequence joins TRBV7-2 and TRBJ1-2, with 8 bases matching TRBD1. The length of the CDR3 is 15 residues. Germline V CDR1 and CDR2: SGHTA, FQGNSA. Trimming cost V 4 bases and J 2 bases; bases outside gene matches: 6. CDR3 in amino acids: CASSSYRTGNYGYTF. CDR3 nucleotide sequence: TGTGCCAGCAGCTCGTACCGGACAGGGAACTATGGCTACACCTTC.

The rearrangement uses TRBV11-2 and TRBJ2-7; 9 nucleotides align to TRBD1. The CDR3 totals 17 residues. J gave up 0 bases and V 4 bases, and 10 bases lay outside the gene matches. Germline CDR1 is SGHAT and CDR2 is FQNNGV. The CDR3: CASSWGQGVSNSYEQYF. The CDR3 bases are TGTGCCAGCAGCTGGGGACAGGGAGTTTCCAACTCCTACGAGCAGTACTTC.

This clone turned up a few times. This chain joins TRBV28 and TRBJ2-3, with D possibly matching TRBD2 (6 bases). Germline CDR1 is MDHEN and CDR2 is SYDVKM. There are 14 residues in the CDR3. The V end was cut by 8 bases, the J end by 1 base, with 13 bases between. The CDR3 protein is CASLQIAGTDTQYF. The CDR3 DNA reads TGTGCCAGCCTCCAGATAGCGGGCACAGATACGCAGTATTTT.

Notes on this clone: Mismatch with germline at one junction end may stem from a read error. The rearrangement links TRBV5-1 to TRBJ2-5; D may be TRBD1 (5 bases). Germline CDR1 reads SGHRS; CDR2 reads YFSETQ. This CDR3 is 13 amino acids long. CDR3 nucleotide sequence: TGCGCCAGCAGCTCCGGAGCTTCGGAGAGCAGGGACTTC. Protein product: CASSSGASESRDF.